This TCR beta chain was recovered during a study of cytomegalovirus exposure and HLA in healthy donors. The CDR3 has 15 residues. Trimming removed 5 bases from V and 3 bases from J; junction bases left unmatched: 2. Germline lookup yields CDR1 MNHNS and CDR2 SASEGT. Study-level findings and limits: Through in vitro validation, a few CMV-associated chains were shown to be specific for CMV antigens.

On this clone: Its specificity is not known.

Researchers ran the PCR with 60 Vbeta and 13 Jbeta primers. The assay was immunoSEQ multiplex PCR, and TCRdb's table has in-frame clones only and misses some. Of under 150,000 clones listed, roughly 80% are singletons. The sequence was collected from a woman between 40 and 50 years old in good health and CMV-seronegative. This chain links TRBV6-1 with TRBJ2-6; 9 positions agree with TRBD1. Sequencing was performed on PBMCs. The CDR3 DNA reads TGTGCCAGCAGTCCGACAGGGGGTGGGGCCAACGTCCTGACTTTC. Protein sequence: CASSPTGGGANVLTF.